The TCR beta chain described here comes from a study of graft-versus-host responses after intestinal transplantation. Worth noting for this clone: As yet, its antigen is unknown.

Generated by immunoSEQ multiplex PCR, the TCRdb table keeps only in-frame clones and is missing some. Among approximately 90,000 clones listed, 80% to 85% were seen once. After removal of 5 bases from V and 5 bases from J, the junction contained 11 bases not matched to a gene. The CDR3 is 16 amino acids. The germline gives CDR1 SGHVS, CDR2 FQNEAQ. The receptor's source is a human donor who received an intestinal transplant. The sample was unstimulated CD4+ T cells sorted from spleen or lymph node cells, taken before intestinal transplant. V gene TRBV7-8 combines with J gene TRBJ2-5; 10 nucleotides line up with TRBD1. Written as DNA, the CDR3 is TGTGCCAGCAGCCGAACCGGGACAGGGGTTTCGGAGACCCAGTACTTC. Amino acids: CASSRTGTGVSETQYF.